These 9 T cell receptor beta chains came from one sample sequenced in a study of T cells in Graves' hyperthyroidism and ophthalmopathy. Authors of the study amplified TCR beta CDR3 regions from RNA transcripts. The HTBI primer set drove a first-round RT-PCR of the TCR CDR3. TCRdb passed the multiplex PCR reads through MiXCR, listing each CDR3 protein once. The table lists 500,000 to 750,000 distinct CDR3 sequences, approximately 15% of them singletons. Sequenced material: blood. These receptors were taken from a woman aged 18-29 years with Graves' ophthalmopathy.

The sample holds many counts of this clonotype. The chain carries TRBV18 and TRBJ1-5, with D possibly being TRBD1 (5 bases). Trimming pared 9 bases from V and 0 bases from J, leaving 15 bases between. The CDR3 sequence is 15 residues long. Germline V gene data show CDR1 as KGHSH and CDR2 as LQKENI. CDR3 residues: CASQVTADSNQPQHF. CDR3 sequence (DNA): TGTGCCAGTCAAGTGACAGCCGATAGCAATCAGCCCCAGCATTTT.

CDR3 nucleotide sequence: TGTGCCAGCAGTTTTACGCGGGTGGCCACCAATGAGCAGTTCTTC. Translated, it gives CASSFTRVATNEQFF. The chain couples TRBV28 to TRBJ2-1; a weak D match, TRBD2 (5 bases). The germline V and J ends were trimmed by 3 bases and 6 bases, with 15 bases remaining between them. Per germline, CDR1 MDHEN and CDR2 SYDVKM. The CDR3 extends over 15 amino acids.

This clonotype came up many times. The chain links TRBV20-1 to TRBJ2-3; 8 nucleotides line up with TRBD2. Germline V gives CDR1 DFQATT, CDR2 SNEGSKA (reference sequence). This CDR3 comprises 15 residues. V lost 6 bases and J lost 6; bases outside the gene matches: 14. CDR3 sequence (DNA): TGCAGTGCGGAAAACCCGGGAGGGCCGGGTGATACGCAGTATTTT. Translation gives CSAENPGGPGDTQYF.

This clonotype was picked up one time. V and J are TRBV7-2 and TRBJ2-3, with TRBD2 matching over 12 bases. The CDR3 consists of 17 residues. V lost 6 bases to trimming and J lost 4 bases; unmatched junction nucleotides: 11. CDR1 and CDR2 (germline): SGHTA, FQGNSA. CDR3: CASRTPRLAGVSDTQYF. The CDR3 DNA sequence: TGTGCCAGCAGAACTCCGCGACTAGCGGGAGTCTCAGATACGCAGTATTTT.

CDR3 DNA: TGTGCCAGCAGCAACCAGGGTTTTAGCAATCAGCCCCAGCATTTT. Translating it yields CASSNQGFSNQPQHF. The V gene is TRBV7-2, the J gene TRBJ1-5, with D possibly matching TRBD1 (5 bases). The CDR3 is made up of 15 amino acids. Trimming took off 5 bases at V and 0 bases at J, with 11 bases between the two ends. Germline V gene lookup returns CDR1 SGHTA and CDR2 FQGNSA.

V and J are TRBV19 and TRBJ2-1, with D perhaps assigned TRBD1 or TRBD2 (5 bases each). CDR3 length: 15 amino acids. The germline V gene encodes CDR1 LNHDA and CDR2 SQIVND (reference sequence). Trimming cost V 4 bases and J 2 bases, with 12 bases left between them. CDR3 sequence (DNA): TGTGCCAGTAGTACGAGGGACGCCCCCTACAATGAGCAGTTCTTC. Encoded protein: CASSTRDAPYNEQFF.

In its sample, this clonotype was seen a few times. V gene TRBV29-1 combines with J gene TRBJ2-5; 11 nucleotides align to TRBD2. The germline CDR1 and CDR2 sequences are SQVTM and ANQGSEA. After removal of 6 bases from V and 13 bases from J, the junction contained 13 bases not matched to a gene. This CDR3 is built from 13 residues. CDR3 sequence: CSVIVTSGTAAYF. The CDR3 nucleotides are TGCAGCGTAATTGTGACTAGCGGGACCGCCGCGTACTTC.

The rearrangement uses TRBV20-1 and TRBJ2-7, with D hard to call. V gave up 0 bases and J gave up 0 bases, with 9 bases separating them. The CDR3 is 14 amino acids. Germline V gene sequence: CDR1 DFQATT, CDR2 SNEGSKA (reference sequence). The CDR3 sequence is CSARDIASSYEQYF. CDR3 coding DNA: TGCAGTGCTAGAGATATAGCCTCCTCCTACGAGCAGTACTTC.

The sample holds many counts of this clonotype. This sequence joins TRBV30 and TRBJ1-3; D remains unclear. The V end lost 2 bases, the J end lost 0 bases, and 2 bases lay between the germline ends. This CDR3 comprises 12 residues. CDR1 and CDR2 from the germline V gene are GTSNPN and SVGIG (reference sequence). For the CDR3, the DNA is TGTGCCTGGAGTTACTCTGGAAACACCATATATTTT. The encoded protein is CAWSYSGNTIYF. The full variable domain, rest sourced from reference TRBV30 and TRBJ1-3, is SQTIHQWPATLVQPVGSPLSLECTVEGTSNPNLYWYRQAAGRGLQLLFYSVGIGQISSEVPQNLSASRPQDRQFILSSKKLLLSDSGFYLCAWSYSGNTIYFGEGSWLTVV.